This TCR beta chain originates from a study of T cell clones after liver transplantation. The overall study: Blood was drawn pre-transplant, before withdrawal, and after full or failed withdrawal.

The germline CDR1 and CDR2 sequences are SGHTA and FQGTGA. This CDR3 has 18 residues. V lost 4 bases and J lost 8; bases outside the gene matches: 13. Sequencing used immunoSEQ multiplex PCR; TCRdb keeps in-frame clones, though not all of them. Altogether tens of thousands of clones are present, approximately 93% being singletons, with the ten largest covering roughly 25%. This rearrangement joins TRBV7-3 to TRBJ2-1, with TRBD2 matching 14 bases. The sample here was CD8+ T cells from blood, taken less than 27 months after liver transplant. This clonotype was obtained from a human patient who received a liver transplant. Some T cells here may be from the graft donor. CDR3 loop: CASSSREIQGLAGDEQFF. In DNA, the CDR3 is TGTGCCAGCAGCTCGAGAGAAATACAGGGACTAGCGGGAGATGAGCAGTTCTTC.